The rows below give T cell receptor beta chains drawn from one sample of a study of blood T cell repertoires in COVID-19. The method was immunoSEQ multiplex PCR; TCRdb's version includes in-frame clones alone and lacks a portion of them. The sample lists hundreds of thousands of clones; 88% were seen once. The sequencing sample was made of peripheral blood. The source is a woman in her 30s who had recovered from COVID-19. Each CDR3 is given with its conserved first and last residue. A D gene is named only where the DNA matches it firmly. Not all rows give a size; the values are once, few, many and, for expanded clones, a class.

TRBD1	TRBV6-5	TRBJ1-2	once	CASRKPQGSGYTF	TGTGCCAGCAGGAAACCACAGGGGAGCGGCTACACCTTC
TRBD1	TRBV19	TRBJ1-6	.	CASSIKSRDSKDSPLHF	TGTGCCAGTAGTATAAAGAGTAGGGACAGTAAGGATTCACCCCTCCACTTT
TRBD1	TRBV6-1	TRBJ1-4	.	CASSEALKGALFF	TGTGCCAGCAGTGAAGCGCTGAAGGGGGCTCTGTTTTTT
TRBD2	TRBV24-1	TRBJ2-1	.	CATSDFQTSGVRNEQFF	TGTGCCACCAGTGATTTTCAGACTAGCGGGGTTAGAAATGAGCAGTTCTTC
.	TRBV28	TRBJ2-1	.	CASSPLRDEQFF	TGTGCCAGCAGTCCCCTTCGGGATGAGCAGTTCTTC
TRBD1	TRBV6-5	TRBJ1-4	.	CASSGTGAEKLFF	TGTGCCAGCAGCGGGACAGGGGCCGAAAAACTGTTTTTT
TRBD1	TRBV7-9	TRBJ2-5	.	CASSLVGQGGQETQYF	TGTGCCAGCAGCTTAGTTGGACAGGGGGGCCAAGAGACCCAGTACTTC
TRBD1	TRBV10-3	TRBJ1-1	.	CAISLQMDRGNTEAFF	TGTGCCATCAGCCTCCAGATGGACAGGGGTAACACTGAAGCTTTCTTT
.	TRBV9	TRBJ2-4	.	CASSVDPGKNIQYF	TGTGCCAGCAGCGTAGATCCAGGGAAAAACATTCAGTACTTC
.	TRBV30	TRBJ2-7	.	CAWRPSSGGSRSYEQYF	TGTGCCTGGAGGCCCTCTTCGGGGGGCTCCCGCTCCTACGAGCAGTACTTC
TRBD1	TRBV5-1	TRBJ2-3	.	CASSFAGGGTDTQYF	TGCGCCAGCAGCTTCGCAGGGGGAGGCACAGATACGCAGTATTTT
.	TRBV27	TRBJ1-2	.	CASRSLNYGYTF	TGTGCCAGCAGATCTTTAAACTATGGCTACACCTTC
TRBD1	TRBV5-1	TRBJ2-2	once	CASSLDGHRSYSHPQGDTGELFF	TGCGCCAGCAGCTTGGATGGGCATCGTTCGTACAGCCACCCCCAGGGGGACACCGGAGAGCTGTTTTTT
TRBD2	TRBV5-1	TRBJ2-2	.	CASSLATSDTGELFF	TGCGCCAGCAGCCTGGCGACTAGCGACACCGGGGAGCTGTTTTTT
TRBD1	TRBV29-1	TRBJ2-4	.	CSVVARGLSDIQYF	TGCAGCGTTGTAGCCAGGGGGCTTTCGGACATTCAGTACTTC
.	TRBV18	TRBJ1-3	.	CASSPTMRRLSYGNTIYF	TGTGCCAGCTCACCTACTATGAGGCGGTTGTCTTATGGAAACACCATATATTTT
TRBD1	TRBV7-8	TRBJ1-5	.	CASSLWTGPNQPQHF	TGTGCCAGCAGCCTCTGGACAGGACCCAATCAGCCCCAGCATTTT
TRBD2	TRBV9	TRBJ2-1	.	CASSEGGGYNEQFF	TGTGCCAGCAGCGAAGGCGGGGGCTACAATGAGCAGTTCTTC
TRBD1	TRBV28	TRBJ1-2	.	CASSLTTSTGDGYTF	TGTGCCAGCAGCCTCACCACCTCCACAGGGGATGGCTACACCTTC
TRBD1	TRBV25-1	TRBJ2-1	.	CASSALTGGLYNEQFF	TGTGCCAGCAGTGCATTGACAGGGGGTCTATACAATGAGCAGTTCTTC
.	TRBV5-8	TRBJ1-2	.	CASSLWIGNSYGYTF	TGTGCCAGCAGCTTGTGGATCGGGAATTCCTATGGCTACACCTTC
TRBD1	TRBV5-1	TRBJ1-6	.	CASSRDRGKNSPLHF	TGCGCCAGCAGCCGCGACAGGGGGAAGAATTCACCCCTCCACTTT
TRBD1	TRBV2	TRBJ2-7	once	CASSEGGTGANEQYF	TGTGCCAGCAGTGAAGGCGGGACAGGGGCGAACGAGCAGTACTTC
.	TRBV13	TRBJ1-6	few	CASSSTRTEVKNSPLHF	TGTGCCAGCAGTAGTACTCGAACGGAGGTGAAGAATTCACCCCTCCACTTT
TRBD1	TRBV27	TRBJ1-2	.	CASSLRRDSGYTF	TGTGCCAGCAGTTTACGGCGGGACAGTGGCTACACCTTC
.	TRBV10-3	TRBJ1-2	.	CAISDATGNYGYTF	TGTGCCATCAGTGACGCTACAGGGAACTATGGCTACACCTTC
TRBD1	TRBV30	TRBJ1-2	few	CAWSEGQGIFHGYTF	TGTGCCTGGAGTGAAGGACAGGGCATTTTCCATGGCTACACCTTC
TRBD1	TRBV29-1	TRBJ1-2	once	CSDRQGMANYGYTF	TGCAGCGACCGACAGGGTATGGCCAACTATGGCTACACCTTC
TRBD2	TRBV9	TRBJ2-1	.	CASSGSGGTFSYNEQFF	TGTGCCAGCAGCGGTAGCGGGGGGACGTTCTCCTACAATGAGCAGTTCTTC
.	TRBV28	TRBJ2-2	few	CASSLRGNTGELFF	TGTGCCAGCAGCCTTCGGGGGAACACCGGGGAGCTGTTTTTT
.	TRBV18	TRBJ1-3	once	CASSPLSSAGNTIYF	TGTGCCAGCTCACCACTGAGCAGCGCTGGAAACACCATATATTTT
.	TRBV9	TRBJ1-3	.	CASSVHPGLSSGNTIYF	TGTGCCAGCAGCGTTCATCCAGGGCTAAGCTCTGGAAACACCATATATTTT
TRBD2	TRBV9	TRBJ2-5	.	CASSATSGEGETQYF	TGTGCCAGCAGCGCGACTAGCGGGGAGGGGGAGACCCAGTACTTC
TRBD2	TRBV7-2	TRBJ2-2	.	CASSPLAGGYTGELFF	TGTGCCAGCAGCCCCCTGGCGGGGGGATATACCGGGGAGCTGTTTTTT
TRBD1	TRBV28	TRBJ1-6	.	CASTPGQDNSPLHF	TGTGCCAGCACACCGGGACAGGATAATTCACCCCTCCACTTT
TRBD1	TRBV7-9	TRBJ1-5	.	CASSLRGQSQPQHF	TGTGCCAGCAGCTTAAGGGGGCAATCTCAGCCCCAGCATTTT
TRBD1	TRBV5-4	TRBJ2-7	.	CASSPRQGAVYEQYF	TGTGCCAGCAGCCCTCGACAGGGGGCGGTCTACGAGCAGTACTTC
.	TRBV12-3/TRBV12-4	TRBJ2-3	.	CASRLADTQYF	TGTGCCAGCAGGCTAGCAGATACGCAGTATTTT
.	TRBV2	TRBJ2-5	.	CASRLQGSGEETQYF	TGTGCCAGCAGATTACAGGGAAGCGGGGAAGAGACCCAGTACTTC
.	TRBV5-1	TRBJ1-2	.	CASSLAGDYGYTF	TGCGCCAGCAGCTTGGCAGGGGACTATGGCTACACCTTC
.	TRBV11-2	TRBJ2-1	.	CASSLERVYNEQFF	TGTGCCAGCAGCTTAGAACGGGTCTACAATGAGCAGTTCTTC
.	TRBV7-9	TRBJ1-4	once	CASSLGPAIEKLFF	TGTGCCAGCAGCTTGGGGCCAGCCATTGAAAAACTGTTTTTT
.	TRBV4-2	TRBJ1-5	.	CASNERLYSNQPQHF	TGTGCCAGCAATGAACGCCTATATAGCAATCAGCCCCAGCATTTT
TRBD1	TRBV19	TRBJ1-3	.	CASRKGASGNTIYF	TGTGCCAGTAGGAAGGGGGCATCCGGAAACACCATATATTTT
TRBD2	TRBV28	TRBJ2-7	.	CASDGLESSYEQYF	TGTGCCAGCGACGGACTAGAGAGCTCCTACGAGCAGTACTTC
.	TRBV2	TRBJ1-5	.	CASSDRATGQTQHF	TGTGCCAGCAGTGACAGGGCCACAGGTCAAACCCAGCATTTT
.	TRBV5-1	TRBJ2-7	.	CASTTDSYTYEQYF	TGCGCCAGCACCACGGACAGCTACACCTACGAGCAGTACTTC
.	TRBV10-3	TRBJ2-1	.	CAIRRGGEGSYNEQFF	TGTGCCATCAGGAGGGGGGGCGAGGGGTCCTACAATGAGCAGTTCTTC
.	TRBV3-1/TRBV3-2	TRBJ1-3	.	CASSQDFGGISGNTIYF	TGTGCCAGCAGCCAAGATTTTGGAGGCATATCTGGAAACACCATATATTTT
.	TRBV2	TRBJ2-1	.	CASSEVQVYNEQFF	TGTGCCAGCAGTGAAGTACAGGTCTACAATGAGCAGTTCTTC
TRBD1	TRBV5-1	TRBJ2-1	.	CASSLEGQGAKNEQFF	TGCGCCAGCAGCTTGGAAGGACAGGGGGCTAAGAATGAGCAGTTCTTC
.	TRBV3-1/TRBV3-2	TRBJ1-1	.	CASSQDGGLSEAFF	TGTGCCAGCAGCCAAGATGGAGGGCTCTCTGAAGCTTTCTTT
.	TRBV27	TRBJ1-3	.	CASSLFGNSGNTIYF	TGTGCCAGCAGTTTATTCGGGAACTCTGGAAACACCATATATTTT
.	TRBV6-5	TRBJ1-6	.	CASSLGWAYNSPLHF	TGTGCCAGCAGTCTCGGGTGGGCCTATAATTCACCCCTCCACTTT
.	TRBV7-8	TRBJ1-2	.	CASSSEGGRGYTF	TGTGCCAGCAGTTCCGAAGGAGGGCGCGGCTACACCTTC